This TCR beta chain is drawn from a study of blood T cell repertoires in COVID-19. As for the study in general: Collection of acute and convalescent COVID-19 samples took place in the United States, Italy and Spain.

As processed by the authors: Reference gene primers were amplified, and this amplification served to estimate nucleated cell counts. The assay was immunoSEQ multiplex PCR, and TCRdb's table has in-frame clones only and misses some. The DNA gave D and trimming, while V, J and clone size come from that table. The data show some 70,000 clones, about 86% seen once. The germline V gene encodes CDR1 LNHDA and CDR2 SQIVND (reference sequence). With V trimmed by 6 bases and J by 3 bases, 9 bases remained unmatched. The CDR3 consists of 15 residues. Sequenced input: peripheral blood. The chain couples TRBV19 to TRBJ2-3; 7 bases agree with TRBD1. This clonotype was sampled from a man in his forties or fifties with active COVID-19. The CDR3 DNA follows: TGTGCCAGTAGCCCGCCCCCAGGGGGAACAGATACGCAGTATTTT. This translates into CASSPPPGGTDTQYF.